These 29 T cell receptor beta chains came from one sample sequenced in a study of blood T cell repertoires in COVID-19. Profiling relied on immunoSEQ multiplex PCR, and the TCRdb table lists in-frame clones only, not all of them. Of about 280,000 clones detected, around 85% appear once; the ten largest clones hold under 3%. The sequenced material came from PBMCs or T cells enriched from blood (not recorded which). Receptors were obtained from a woman aged 45-65 years who had recovered from COVID-19.

The chain employs TRBV3-1 (or the pseudogene TRBV3-2) and TRBJ2-5, with D unresolved. Germline loops: CDR1 LGHDT, CDR2 YNNKEL (reference sequence). V lost 0 bases and J lost 6, with 11 bases in between. The CDR3 runs to 14 residues. DNA of the CDR3: TGTGCCAGCAGCCAAGATAGGTCAGGAAAGACCCAGTACTTC. Translated: CASSQDRSGKTQYF.

This chain connects TRBV27 to TRBJ1-2; D ambiguous. The CDR3 is made up of 12 amino acids. The V gene lost 6 bases and the J gene lost 0 bases, with 5 bases spanning the gap. CDR1 and CDR2 from the germline V gene are MNHEY and SMNVEV (reference sequence). The CDR3 region is CASRAANYGYTF. CDR3 bases: TGTGCCAGCAGGGCTGCTAACTATGGCTACACCTTC.

This clone was detected once. V usage is TRBV3-1 (or the pseudogene TRBV3-2) and J usage is TRBJ2-1; a possible D gene is TRBD2 (5 bases). The CDR3 length is 14 residues. V was pared by 1 base and J by 10 bases, with 14 bases between. Germline CDR1 is LGHDT and CDR2 is YNNKEL (reference sequence). The DNA for the CDR3 is TGTGCCAGCAGCCAAGGAGGGCGGTTAAGGGAGCAGTTCTTC. Translating gives CASSQGGRLREQFF.

J is TRBJ1-6 and V is TRBV19; D remains ambiguous. This CDR3 is built from 17 residues. CDR1 and CDR2 from the germline V gene are LNHDA and SQIVND (reference sequence). V was pared by 5 bases and J by 0 bases, with 14 bases between. DNA for the CDR3: TGTGCCAGTAGTCTTCTTCTGGGGAGCTCCTATAATTCACCCCTCCACTTT. The encoded protein is CASSLLLGSSYNSPLHF.

The chain joins TRBV25-1 to TRBJ1-1; TRBD1 matches 7 bases. Germline CDR1 and CDR2: MGHDK and SYGVNS. After removal of 5 bases from V and 7 bases from J, the junction contained 13 bases not matched to a gene. The CDR3 contains 15 residues. CDR3 region: CASSTTGYTNNEAFF. In nucleotides, the CDR3 is TGTGCCAGCAGTACGACAGGGTATACGAATAATGAAGCTTTCTTT.

This clone was counted many times. V is TRBV29-1 and J is TRBJ2-2; TRBD2 agrees at 15 bases. The CDR3 sequence is 16 residues long. Germline V gene data show CDR1 as SQVTM and CDR2 as ANQGSEA. The V and J ends lost 5 bases and 7 bases, in that order; junction bases with no gene match: 8. For the CDR3, the DNA is TGCAGCGTTTCCGGACTAGCGGGGGGGCTCGGCGGGGAGCTGTTTTTT. Translated, it gives CSVSGLAGGLGGELFF.

V and J are TRBV19 and TRBJ1-5; D unresolved. CDR1 and CDR2 (germline): LNHDA, SQIVND (reference sequence). This CDR3 has 14 residues. The ends were cut back, 1 base at V and 3 bases at J, with 7 bases in the middle. The CDR3: CASSIVVANQPQHF. CDR3 sequence (DNA): TGTGCCAGTAGTATAGTAGTCGCCAATCAGCCCCAGCATTTT.

The V gene is TRBV10-3, the J gene TRBJ2-7; D unclear. Germline V gives CDR1 ENHRY, CDR2 SYGVKD. The CDR3 runs to 15 residues. Trimming took off 4 bases at V and 0 bases at J, with 13 bases between the two ends. CDR3 bases: TGTGCCATCAGTGCCCTAGAGATTAGCTCCTACGAGCAGTACTTC. This sequence encodes CAISALEISSYEQYF.

The J gene is TRBJ1-1, the V gene TRBV29-1; the D gene is possibly TRBD1 (5 bases). The V gene lost 8 bases and the J gene lost 0 bases, with 10 bases spanning the gap. Germline CDR1 SQVTM, CDR2 ANQGSEA. The CDR3 contains 12 residues. CDR3 residues: CSHAGVNTEAFF. The CDR3 region has the DNA TGCAGCCACGCGGGGGTGAACACTGAAGCTTTCTTT.

This clone was detected once. The V call is TRBV7-9, the J call TRBJ1-4, with TRBD1 matching over 7 bases. From germline, CDR1 is SEHNR and CDR2 FQNEAQ (reference sequence). The CDR3 runs 16 residues. The V gene end was trimmed by 0 bases and the J gene end by 8 bases; junction bases not matched to a gene: 9. DNA of the CDR3: TGTGCCAGCAGCTTAGCGACTGGGACAGTAGACGAAAAACTGTTTTTT. Encoded protein: CASSLATGTVDEKLFF.

The V gene is TRBV6-5, the J gene TRBJ1-2; weak D call: TRBD1 (5 bases). This CDR3 region has 15 residues. V dropped 8 bases and J dropped 4 bases, with 20 bases sitting between them. Germline V gives CDR1 MNHEY, CDR2 SVGAGI. The DNA of the CDR3 is TGTGCCAGCCGGACCATTCGACAGATCGGCTATGGCTACACCTTC. Translating it yields CASRTIRQIGYGYTF.

The V and J genes are TRBV5-6 and TRBJ1-2; 11 positions match TRBD1. J gave up 6 bases and V 1 base, and 17 bases lay outside the gene matches. Germline V gene sequence: CDR1 SGHDT, CDR2 YYEEEE. The CDR3 is made up of 19 amino acids. The CDR3 coding sequence is TGTGCCAGCAGCTTGTTCCCCGAAGCACCCGGACAGGGGGCAGATGGCTACACCTTC. As protein: CASSLFPEAPGQGADGYTF.

This chain links TRBV9 with TRBJ1-6; 7 bases agree with TRBD1. Germline CDR1 is SGDLS and CDR2 is YYNGEE. The CDR3 spans 15 residues. V shed 4 bases and J 14 bases; nucleotides not matched to a gene: 15. CDR3 coding DNA: TGTGCCAGCAGCACCCGGCGGGACAGTGTTTCGGCCCTCCACTTT. This codes for CASSTRRDSVSALHF.

The chain carries TRBV28 and TRBJ2-1; 8 positions match TRBD1. The CDR3 is 16 residues long. With V trimmed by 3 bases and J by 7 bases, 11 bases remained unmatched. The germline CDR1 and CDR2 sequences are MDHEN and SYDVKM. The CDR3 DNA is TGTGCCAGCAGTTTGTTCTACGGACAGGGCGAAAATGAGCAGTTCTTC. This codes for CASSLFYGQGENEQFF.

This clone was seen just once. DNA of the CDR3: TGTGCCAGCAGCAAAACGAGGATGAATAGCAATCAGCCCCAGCATTTT. Protein sequence: CASSKTRMNSNQPQHF. The chain links TRBV7-8 to TRBJ1-5; the D is unclear. This CDR3 has 16 residues. V dropped 5 bases and J dropped 0 bases, with 14 bases sitting between them. The V gene's germline CDR1 is SGHVS and CDR2 FQNEAQ. Complete variable domain (other parts from reference TRBV7-8 and TRBJ1-5): GAGVSQSPRYKVAKRGQDVALRCDPISGHVSLFWYQQALGQGPEFLTYFQNEAQLDKSGLPSDRFFAERPEGSVSTLKIQRTQQEDSAVYLCASSKTRMNSNQPQHFGDGTRLSIL.

This sequence joins TRBV3-1 (or the pseudogene TRBV3-2) and TRBJ1-2; D is perhaps TRBD1 (5 bases). Trimming removed 8 bases at V and 3 bases at J, with 10 bases between. The CDR3 runs to 12 residues. From germline, CDR1 is LGHDT and CDR2 YNNKEL (reference sequence). The CDR3 region has the DNA TGTGCCAGCCAGGGTAACGACTATGGCTACACCTTC. It codes for CASQGNDYGYTF.

This chain connects TRBV19 to TRBJ1-5; 7 nucleotides align to TRBD1. Germline V gives CDR1 LNHDA, CDR2 SQIVND (reference sequence). The V and J ends lost 3 bases and 3 bases, in that order; junction bases with no gene match: 2. This CDR3 is built from 14 residues. CDR3 nucleotides: TGTGCCAGTAGTATGACAGGGTACAATCAGCCCCAGCATTTT. Translation gives CASSMTGYNQPQHF.

The chain recombines TRBV28 with TRBJ1-5, with a weak D call TRBD1 (6 bases). Germline V gene data show CDR1 as MDHEN and CDR2 as SYDVKM. With 7 bases removed from V and 1 base from J, the gap between germline ends came to 14 bases. CDR3 length: 15 amino acids. The CDR3 loop reads CASTLAGGSNQPQHF. The CDR3 DNA sequence: TGTGCCAGCACTCTAGCGGGGGGCAGCAATCAGCCCCAGCATTTT.

V is TRBV10-1 and J is TRBJ1-6; D perhaps matches TRBD1 (5 bases). Germline-derived CDR1 and CDR2 are WNHNN and SYGVQD (reference sequence). With 5 bases removed from V and 7 bases from J, the gap between germline ends came to 9 bases. The length of the CDR3 is 13 residues. This CDR3 reads CASSFGGNSPLHF. In DNA form, the CDR3 reads TGCGCCAGCAGTTTTGGGGGGAATTCACCCCTCCACTTT.

This clone was counted a single time. CDR3 in DNA: TGTGCCAGCTCACCACTCTTGACTAGCCAAGAGACCCAGTACTTC. Amino acids: CASSPLLTSQETQYF. The chain joins TRBV18 to TRBJ2-5; a possible D gene is TRBD2 (6 bases). CDR1 and CDR2 (germline): KGHSH, LQKENI. With 1 base removed from V and 1 base from J, the gap between germline ends came to 10 bases. This CDR3 is built from 15 residues.

This clone came up once. The V call is TRBV3-1 (or the pseudogene TRBV3-2), the J call TRBJ2-3; D may be TRBD1 (6 bases). The CDR3 consists of 15 residues. Trimming removed 3 bases at V and 5 bases at J, with 15 bases between. Germline V gene lookup returns CDR1 LGHDT and CDR2 YNNKEL (reference sequence). The CDR3: CASSQDNARGDTQYF. CDR3 nucleotides: TGTGCCAGCAGCCAGGATAACGCCAGGGGAGATACGCAGTATTTT.

The chain combines TRBV27 with TRBJ2-7, with unresolved D. The CDR3 runs 13 residues. Germline CDR1 is MNHEY and CDR2 is SMNVEV (reference sequence). The germline V and J ends were trimmed by 2 bases and 1 base, with 6 bases remaining between them. CDR3 DNA sequence: TGTGCCAGCAGTTTAACAGATTCCTACGAGCAGTACTTC. Protein: CASSLTDSYEQYF.

The chain carries TRBV11-2 and TRBJ2-5; D is possibly TRBD2 (6 bases). CDR1 and CDR2 (germline): SGHAT, FQNNGV. The CDR3 has 15 amino acids. The ends were cut back, 5 bases at V and 7 bases at J, with 20 bases in the middle. CDR3 DNA sequence: TGTGCCAGCAGCCCACTTAAGGGCAGGGAGGCGACCCAGTACTTC. Translating gives CASSPLKGREATQYF.

The chain employs TRBV7-2 and TRBJ2-2; 14 nucleotides agree with TRBD2. Germline V gene lookup returns CDR1 SGHTA and CDR2 FQGNSA. The length of the CDR3 is 17 residues. Trimming removed 3 bases from V and 4 bases from J; junction bases left unmatched: 4. The CDR3 sequence is CASSLGLAGAGTGELFF. Here the CDR3 DNA reads TGTGCCAGCAGCTTGGGACTAGCGGGAGCGGGCACCGGGGAGCTGTTTTTT.

The chain couples TRBV29-1 to TRBJ2-7, with D tentatively TRBD1 (5 bases). The germline V gene encodes CDR1 SQVTM and CDR2 ANQGSEA. The V end was cut by 4 bases, the J end by 0 bases, with 10 bases between. CDR3 length: 13 amino acids. The CDR3, as DNA: TGCAGCGTTGGACAGCAAGCCTCCTACGAGCAGTACTTC. Its protein is CSVGQQASYEQYF.

The V gene is TRBV11-2, the J gene TRBJ2-7, with D perhaps TRBD2 (5 bases). Germline CDR1 SGHAT, CDR2 FQNNGV. The CDR3 covers 15 residues. V was pared by 0 bases and J by 1 base, with 10 bases between. The CDR3 DNA reads TGTGCCAGCAGCTTAGACCGGGGTTTATCCTACGAGCAGTACTTC. Amino acids: CASSLDRGLSYEQYF. Supplemented by reference TRBV11-2 and TRBJ2-7, the full variable domain reads EAGVAQSPRYKIIEKRQSVAFWCNPISGHATLYWYQQILGQGPKLLIQFQNNGVVDDSQLPKDRFSAERLKGVDSTLKIQPAKLEDSAVYLCASSLDRGLSYEQYFGPGTRLTVT.

The chain joins TRBV5-1 to TRBJ2-2, with D uncertain. Deletions cut 0 bases from V and 4 bases from J, with 7 bases between. The CDR3 is 14 amino acids. Germline lookup yields CDR1 SGHRS and CDR2 YFSETQ. This CDR3 is CASSLAGFTGELFF. The DNA of the CDR3 is TGCGCCAGCAGCTTGGCCGGGTTCACCGGGGAGCTGTTTTTT.

This clone was counted a few times. The chain uses TRBV2 and TRBJ1-6; D is uncertain. There are 12 residues in the CDR3. V was cut by 6 bases and J by 5 bases, with 5 bases left in between. Germline V gives CDR1 SNHLY, CDR2 FYNNEI. The CDR3 nucleotides read TGTGCCAGCAGCAACAATAATTCACCCCTCCACTTT. Amino acid sequence: CASSNNNSPLHF.

The chain carries TRBV5-5 and TRBJ1-5; 7 bases align to TRBD1. After removal of 4 bases from V and 5 bases from J, the junction contained 9 bases not matched to a gene. The CDR3 is 15 residues long. Germline V CDR1 and CDR2: SGHKS, YYEKEE (reference sequence). The CDR3 reads CASSQTGQNDQPQHF. The CDR3 region has the DNA TGTGCCAGCAGCCAGACGGGACAGAATGATCAGCCCCAGCATTTT.